Below are 2 T cell receptor beta chains sequenced from a single sample in a study of blood T cells in healthy people across ages. A J-beta primer mix and a sample-barcoded 5' primer were used in a second PCR of about 7 to 12 cycles. From the 5' RACE reads, TCRdb called clonotypes with MiXCR, one entry per CDR3 protein. This sample yields about 830,000 distinct CDR3 sequences, of which approximately 67% are seen a single time; 25% to 30% belongs to the top ten. The sequenced sample was blood. The receptor set was obtained from a man younger than 45 in good health.

This clonotype turned up a few times. The chain uses TRBV5-1 and TRBJ2-5; weak D call: TRBD1 (5 bases). Per germline, CDR1 SGHRS and CDR2 YFSETQ. The CDR3 extends over 15 amino acids. Trimming left V 3 bases short and J 5 bases short, with 17 bases between. The CDR3 bases are TGCGCCAGCAGCTCTAGGACATCGAGACAGGAGACCCAGTACTTC. Amino acids: CASSSRTSRQETQYF.

The chain joins TRBV18 to TRBJ1-5; D not resolved. The CDR3 contains 14 residues. Germline CDR1 is KGHSH and CDR2 is LQKENI. V was shortened by 3 bases and J by 0 bases, with 6 bases between the two germline ends. The CDR3 loop is CASSPSDSNQPQHF. The CDR3 bases are TGTGCCAGCTCACCCTCGGATAGCAATCAGCCCCAGCATTTT.